This passage covers 17 T cell receptor beta chains from one sample sequenced in a study of cytomegalovirus exposure and HLA in healthy donors. The primer mix had 60 Vbeta and 13 Jbeta primers. The data were produced by immunoSEQ multiplex PCR, yet TCRdb's version contains in-frame clones alone and is incomplete. The sample lists about 140,000 clones, around 73% occurring once. The sequenced material came from PBMCs. The source of these receptors is a human donor in good health.

This chain links TRBV7-2 with TRBJ2-2, with TRBD2 as a possible D gene (5 bases). The CDR3 sequence is 16 residues long. Trimming cost V 1 base and J 2 bases, with 11 bases left between them. Germline V gene data show CDR1 as SGHTA and CDR2 as FQGNSA. The chain's CDR3 is CASSLVGRQNTGELFF. In nucleotides, the CDR3 is TGTGCCAGCAGCTTAGTTGGGAGACAAAACACCGGGGAGCTGTTTTTT.

The chain joins TRBV7-9 to TRBJ2-5, with 8 bases aligning to TRBD1. Germline trimming cut 5 bases from V and 5 bases from J; bases unmatched to any gene: 7. Germline CDR1 is SEHNR and CDR2 is FQNEAQ (reference sequence). This CDR3 is built from 14 residues. CDR3 coding DNA: TGTGCCAGCAGCGTAACAGGGGGAAGCGAGACCCAGTACTTC. Protein product: CASSVTGGSETQYF. Drawing the rest from reference TRBV7-9 and TRBJ2-5, the complete variable domain is DTGVSQNPRHKITKRGQNVTFRCDPISEHNRLYWYRQTLGQGPEFLTYFQNEAQLEKSRLLSDRFSAERPKGSFSTLEIQRTEQGDSAMYLCASSVTGGSETQYFGPGTRLLVL.

This clone was counted between two and nine times. This chain joins TRBV21-1 and TRBJ1-2; TRBD1 is the table's D call and was not checked against the DNA. TRBV21-1 is termed a pseudogene. The CDR3 contains 16 residues. The CDR3 sequence: CASSKEFTDKCYGYTF. As DNA, the CDR3 is TGTGCCAGCAGCAAAGAGTTCACAGATAAATGCTATGGCTACACCTTC.

This clone showed up just once. This rearrangement joins TRBV5-4 to TRBJ2-5; weak D call: TRBD2 (5 bases). The J call may be mistaken, given a closer DNA end match to TRBJ2-7. The CDR3 runs 12 residues. The V gene's germline CDR1 is SGHNT and CDR2 YYREEE (reference sequence). In nucleotides, the CDR3 is TGTGCCAGCAGCTTGAAGGGAGACGAGCAGTACTTC. This gives the protein CASSLKGDEQYF.

This chain connects TRBV6-5 to TRBJ2-3, with TRBD2 matching over 9 bases. Germline V gene data show CDR1 as MNHEY and CDR2 as SVGAGI. V lost 6 bases, J lost 2 bases, and 6 bases stayed unmatched. The CDR3 runs 15 residues. This CDR3 is CASRLTSGDTDTQYF. In DNA, the CDR3 is TGTGCCAGCAGGTTGACTAGCGGAGACACAGATACGCAGTATTTT.

This chain links TRBV5-1 with TRBJ2-1; D unresolved. Germline V gene lookup returns CDR1 SGHRS and CDR2 YFSETQ. The CDR3 has 12 amino acids. V was shortened by 0 bases and J by 16 bases, with 14 bases between the two germline ends. This CDR3 reads CASSLVSARRFF. CDR3 DNA: TGCGCCAGCAGCTTGGTTAGTGCTCGGAGATTCTTC.

Turning to this clone: Germline and junction disagree at one end, which may indicate a read error. The chain carries TRBV7-9 and TRBJ2-7; no reliable D call. Germline V lookup: CDR1 SEHNR, CDR2 FQNEAQ (reference sequence). The CDR3 sequence is 14 residues long. In DNA, the CDR3 is TGTTCCAGCAGTCCTAGTCCTGGTGTTTACGAGCAGTACTTC. Its translation is CSSSPSPGVYEQYF.

Comment on this clone: One end of the junction varies from germline; a read error may be responsible. V usage is TRBV7-9 and J usage is TRBJ2-5, with D perhaps matching TRBD2 (6 bases). The CDR3 contains 13 residues. In germline, CDR1 is SEHNR, CDR2 FQNEAQ (reference sequence). The CDR3 loop reads CSSSLAGSETQYF. In DNA form, the CDR3 reads TGTTCCAGCAGCTTGGCGGGATCGGAGACCCAGTACTTC.

This clone came up a few times. The CDR3 DNA is TGCGCCAGCAGCCAGCCACTTCGAGACAGGGAAGTTAACTATGGCTACACCTTC. Translated: CASSQPLRDREVNYGYTF. J is TRBJ1-2 and V is TRBV4-1, with 7 bases fitting TRBD1. Germline lookup yields CDR1 MGHRA and CDR2 YSYEKL. This CDR3 is 18 amino acids long. V trimming: 3 bases; J trimming: 1 base; junction bases outside the gene matches: 14.

This clone was observed once. The V and J genes are TRBV9 and TRBJ2-7; D remains unclear. The germline V and J ends were trimmed by 0 bases and 4 bases, with 8 bases remaining between them. This CDR3 has 13 residues. The germline V gene has CDR1 SGDLS and CDR2 YYNGEE. CDR3 sequence reads: CASSVEHSYEQYF. The CDR3 nucleotides read TGTGCCAGCAGCGTAGAACATTCGTACGAGCAGTACTTC.

The genes are TRBV7-9 and TRBJ1-1, with D tentatively TRBD1 (5 bases). V dropped 0 bases and J dropped 4 bases, with 12 bases sitting between them. Germline lookup yields CDR1 SEHNR and CDR2 FQNEAQ (reference sequence). The CDR3 has 15 amino acids. The CDR3 DNA is TGTGCCAGCAGCTTAGCTGCGGGGGAGGGCACTGAAGCTTTCTTT. Its protein product is CASSLAAGEGTEAFF.

This clone was counted only a few times. Other DNA sequences within the sample encode an identical CDR3. The chain recombines TRBV5-1 with TRBJ1-1; 7 nucleotides agree with TRBD1. Germline lookup yields CDR1 SGHRS and CDR2 YFSETQ. The CDR3 spans 14 residues. J was trimmed by 4 bases and V by 1 base; bases with no gene match: 4. The CDR3 DNA reads as TGCGCCAGCAGCTTGTCAGGGGGAGGCACTGAAGCTTTCTTT. Its translation is CASSLSGGGTEAFF.

V gene TRBV4-1 combines with J gene TRBJ1-5, with TRBD1 identical over 12 bases. Germline V gene data show CDR1 as MGHRA and CDR2 as YSYEKL. V was clipped by 4 bases and J by 7 bases; unmatched bases: 5. This CDR3 is built from 15 residues. Written as DNA, the CDR3 is TGCGCCAGCAGCCTAGGGACAGGGGGCCGGCAGCCCCAGCATTTT. It encodes CASSLGTGGRQPQHF.

The chain couples TRBV15 to TRBJ1-1, with D tentatively TRBD1 (6 bases). The CDR3 runs 16 residues. Trimming left V 0 bases short and J 0 bases short, with 11 bases between. CDR1 and CDR2 (germline): LNHNV, YYDKDF (reference sequence). CDR3 amino acids: CATSRDKGVMNTEAFF. CDR3 sequence (DNA): TGTGCCACCAGCAGAGATAAGGGGGTTATGAACACTGAAGCTTTCTTT. Full variable domain (missing parts from reference TRBV15 and TRBJ1-1): DAMVIQNPRYQVTQFGKPVTLSCSQTLNHNVMYWYQQKSSQAPKLLFHYYDKDFNNEADTPDNFQSRRPNTSFCFLDIRSPGLGDTAMYLCATSRDKGVMNTEAFFGQGTRLTVV.

J is TRBJ2-5 and V is TRBV2, with 9 bases fitting TRBD2. CDR3 length: 14 residues. Germline CDR1 is SNHLY and CDR2 is FYNNEI. Trimming took 5 bases from V and 2 from J; bases not matched to a gene: 3. CDR3 DNA: TGTGCCAGCAGTTTGACTAGCGGACAAGAGACCCAGTACTTC. Translating gives CASSLTSGQETQYF. Supplemented by reference TRBV2 and TRBJ2-5, the full variable domain reads EPEVTQTPSHQVTQMGQEVILRCVPISNHLYFYWYRQILGQKVEFLVSFYNNEISEKSEIFDDQFSVERPDGSNFTLKIRSTKLEDSAMYFCASSLTSGQETQYFGPGTRLLVL.

The genes are TRBV19 and TRBJ1-1; weak D call: TRBD1 (5 bases). Trimming took 2 bases from V and 1 from J, leaving 11 bases between them. CDR3 size: 15 residues. Germline V gene data show CDR1 as LNHDA and CDR2 as SQIVND (reference sequence). CDR3 DNA: TGTGCCAGTAGTATATGGGTGCAGGGGAACACTGAAGCTTTCTTT. The encoded protein is CASSIWVQGNTEAFF.

V and J are TRBV4-2 and TRBJ2-7, with D perhaps matching TRBD2 (5 bases). The CDR3 runs 13 residues. CDR1 is LGHNA, CDR2 YNFKEQ, per germline. The V end lost 0 bases, the J end lost 6 bases, and 9 bases lay between the germline ends. Here the CDR3 DNA reads TGTGCCAGCAGCCAAGAACGGGGTCTCGAGCAGTACTTC. Translation gives CASSQERGLEQYF.